Following are 3 T cell receptor beta chains from one sample sequenced in a study of a mutant IDH1 vaccine in newly diagnosed glioma. Their specific antigens are unknown. The repertoire was sequenced with immunoSEQ multiplex PCR; TCRdb's copy has only in-frame clones and lacks some. Of around 50,000 clones in the sample, around four fifths were seen once. Time point defined: week 35, safety follow-up. In the vaccine, a single dose held 300 ug of the mutant IDH1 20-mer peptide, along with topical imiquimod. The material was PBMCs, obtained from a glioma patient whose treatment included an IDH1 peptide vaccine. The receptor source for this set is a woman between 18 and 30 years old with glioma.

J is TRBJ1-5 and V is TRBV28, with D tentatively TRBD1 (5 bases). The germline gives CDR1 MDHEN, CDR2 SYDVKM. There are 12 residues in the CDR3. Trimming removed 1 base from V and 14 bases from J, with 12 bases in between. The CDR3 region has the DNA TGTGCCAGCAGTTTATCGAAGGGGCAGGAGCATTTT. Translating it yields CASSLSKGQEHF. The variable domain in full, completed from reference TRBV28 and TRBJ1-5, reads DVKVTQSSRYLVKRTGEKVFLECVQDMDHENMFWYRQDPGLGLRLIYFSYDVKMKEKGDIPEGYSVSREKKERFSLILESASTNQTSMYLCASSLSKGQEHFGDGTRLSIL.

The CDR3 DNA reads as TGTGCCAGCAGTTATACCGGGGGCTTTGGTGGCTACACCTTC. This encodes CASSYTGGFGGYTF. The chain combines TRBV6-5 with TRBJ1-2; D possibly corresponds to TRBD1 (6 bases). CDR3 length equals 14 residues. Per germline, CDR1 MNHEY and CDR2 SVGAGI. The V gene lost 3 bases and the J gene lost 7 bases, with 15 bases spanning the gap.

The chain combines TRBV11-1 with TRBJ2-7; no clear D gene. V gave up 1 base and J gave up 6 bases, with 16 bases separating them. From germline, CDR1 is SGHAT and CDR2 FQDESV (reference sequence). The CDR3 is made up of 15 amino acids. CDR3 in DNA: TGTGCCAGCAGCTTAGGATTAGGCCATCTCCGCGAGCAGTACTTC. Amino acids: CASSLGLGHLREQYF.